The TCR beta chain described here comes from a study of beta chain features in type 1 diabetes. The germline V gene has CDR1 MNHNY and CDR2 SVGAGI (reference sequence). The CDR3 runs to 13 residues. Trimming stripped 7 bases from V and 3 bases from J, with 13 bases between. Every bit of the isolated RNA underwent reverse transcription, so sequencing read expressed TCRB transcripts. Sequencing of naive, central memory and regulatory T cell samples gave an average of around 3.6 million reads. Produced via immunoSEQ multiplex PCR; TCRdb's table is partial and in-frame only. The sample lists roughly 300,000 clones, about 15% seen once, with roughly 7% in the top ten. This clone has just a few counts.

The chain joins TRBV6-6 to TRBJ2-7, with D tentatively TRBD1 (6 bases). Material: central memory CD4+ T cells from blood. The TCR originated in a man aged 30 to 39 in good health. The CDR3 DNA reads as TGTGCCAGCACATCAGGGGCCGGCTACGAGCAGTACTTC. Protein product: CASTSGAGYEQYF.